This paragraph covers one T cell receptor (beta chain) sequence. The authors' processing: Amplified reference gene primers provided the basis for estimating nucleated cell counts. Some clones are missing from TCRdb's copy, which holds only in-frame ones; the method was immunoSEQ multiplex PCR. V, J and clone size were drawn from that table, and D and trimming were deduced from the DNA. The repertoire holds about 54,000 clones, approximately 90% seen once, with about 7% in the top ten. The sample comes from a study of blood T cell repertoires in COVID-19. Overall study: PBMCs, B-cell-depleted T cells, or T cells were the source of the cDNA or gDNA that made up the material.

The CDR3 has 16 amino acids. The germline V gene encodes CDR1 SGDLS and CDR2 YYNGEE. Trimming took 4 bases from V and 0 from J, leaving 15 bases between them. The J gene is TRBJ2-3, the V gene TRBV9; D is perhaps TRBD2 (6 bases). The receptor's source is a woman aged 60-70 years with active or convalescent COVID-19. The material sequenced was peripheral blood. This CDR3 is CASSFGRLPSTDTQYF. CDR3 bases: TGTGCCAGCAGCTTTGGGAGGCTTCCTAGCACAGATACGCAGTATTTT.